The 8 T cell receptor beta chains given below trace back to one sample, sequenced in a study of blood T cell repertoires in COVID-19. Sequencing used immunoSEQ multiplex PCR; TCRdb keeps in-frame clones, though not all of them. Of 150,000 to 200,000 clones in the sample, around four fifths were seen once. Sample: peripheral blood. Receptors were obtained from a woman aged 70-85 years with COVID-19, enrolled during active disease.

This chain uses TRBV5-6 with TRBJ1-6, with TRBD1 matching over 7 bases. The CDR3 length is 15 residues. The V and J ends lost 2 bases and 10 bases, in that order; junction bases with no gene match: 9. Germline loops: CDR1 SGHDT, CDR2 YYEEEE. The CDR3 nucleotides are TGTGCCAGCAGCTTTTCCTGGACAGGAGGGTCACCCCTCCACTTT. Translating it yields CASSFSWTGGSPLHF.

V and J are TRBV28 and TRBJ1-2, with D maybe TRBD1 (6 bases). CDR1 and CDR2 (germline): MDHEN, SYDVKM. This CDR3 is 14 amino acids long. The ends were cut back, 5 bases at V and 5 bases at J, with 15 bases in the middle. Written as DNA, the CDR3 is TGTGCCAGCAGTCTGCGGGGGCGATCATATGGCTACACCTTC. Residues: CASSLRGRSYGYTF.

The J gene is TRBJ1-2, the V gene TRBV27; 9 positions match TRBD1. The ends lost 6 bases at V and 4 bases at J; junction bases unmatched: 6. Looked up from germline, CDR1 is MNHEY and CDR2 is SMNVEV (reference sequence). There are 14 residues in the CDR3. CDR3 bases: TGTGCCAGCAGACCGGGACAGGGAGTCTATGGCTACACCTTC. Protein sequence: CASRPGQGVYGYTF.

On this clone: Other DNA sequences in the sample encode the same CDR3. The gene calls are TRBV3-1 (or the pseudogene TRBV3-2) and TRBJ1-1, with D hard to call. CDR1 is LGHDT and CDR2 is YNNKEL in the germline V gene (reference sequence). There are 13 residues in the CDR3. Trimming took 0 bases from V and 2 from J, leaving 4 bases between them. In DNA, the CDR3 is TGTGCCAGCAGCCAAGATAAAAACACTGAAGCTTTCTTT. It codes for CASSQDKNTEAFF.

The chain links TRBV2 to TRBJ1-5; no clear D gene. Germline CDR1 and CDR2: SNHLY and FYNNEI. This CDR3 has 16 amino acids. The V end lost 5 bases, the J end lost 7 bases, and 21 bases lay between the germline ends. The CDR3, as DNA: TGTGCCAGCAGTCAACGGCAACCGGGAGGGAACCAGCCCCAGCATTTT. Amino acid sequence: CASSQRQPGGNQPQHF.

The chain carries TRBV6-1 and TRBJ2-3, with 8 nucleotides matching TRBD1. The CDR3 covers 20 residues. Looked up from germline, CDR1 is MNHNS and CDR2 is SASEGT. J lost 7 bases, V lost 2 bases, and 23 bases had no gene match. The CDR3 reads CASSEREYRPWQGALNTQYF. CDR3 nucleotides: TGTGCCAGCAGTGAACGGGAATATCGACCTTGGCAGGGGGCCCTCAATACGCAGTATTTT.

This chain links TRBV25-1 with TRBJ2-7; 11 nucleotides agree with TRBD1. CDR1 and CDR2 from the germline V gene are MGHDK and SYGVNS. Trimming cost V 4 bases and J 5 bases; bases outside gene matches: 7. This CDR3 has 15 residues. Here the CDR3 reads CASSGQDRGRNEQYF. The CDR3, as DNA: TGTGCCAGCAGTGGCCAGGACAGGGGGCGTAACGAGCAGTACTTC.

The V call is TRBV7-2, the J call TRBJ2-3; 8 nucleotides line up with TRBD2. The CDR3 sequence is 15 residues long. With V trimmed by 2 bases and J by 4 bases, 5 bases remained unmatched. Germline V gene lookup returns CDR1 SGHTA and CDR2 FQGNSA. The CDR3 bases are TGTGCCAGCAGCTTACGCCTAGCGGGCCCAGATACGCAGTATTTT. Its translation is CASSLRLAGPDTQYF.